This T cell receptor beta chain was captured by sequencing in a study of blood T cell repertoires in COVID-19. Sequencing used immunoSEQ multiplex PCR; TCRdb keeps in-frame clones, though not all of them. The sample lists approximately 290,000 clones, about nine tenths seen once, with 2% to 3% in the top ten. V lost 5 bases, J lost 4 bases, and 14 bases lay in between. In germline, CDR1 is SEHNR, CDR2 FQNEAQ (reference sequence). The CDR3 consists of 15 residues. The sample taken for sequencing was peripheral blood. This TCR was recovered from a man aged 18 to 30 with active or convalescent COVID-19. This chain joins TRBV7-9 and TRBJ2-2, with D perhaps matching TRBD1 (6 bases). The CDR3: CASSPTGQPTGELFF. The CDR3 DNA follows: TGTGCCAGCAGCCCCACAGGACAGCCCACCGGGGAGCTGTTTTTT.